Detailed here is one TCR beta chain. TCRdb keeps only in-frame clones here, not all; method: immunoSEQ multiplex PCR. This table holds some 350,000 clones, roughly 90% found once. This entry comes from a study of blood T cell repertoires in COVID-19. Looked up from germline, CDR1 is MNHEY and CDR2 is SVGEGT. V shed 6 bases and J shed 6 bases, with 9 bases lying between them. CDR3 length equals 12 residues. The specimen was peripheral blood. The chain has TRBV6-2 or TRBV6-3 and TRBJ2-1; D is unresolved. The sequence was collected from a woman aged 25 to 39 with COVID-19, enrolled during active disease. For the CDR3, the DNA is TGTGCCAGCAGCAGCTACAGCAATGAGCAGTTCTTC. This sequence encodes CASSSYSNEQFF.